This T cell receptor beta chain came from a study of monozygotic twins with cystic fibrosis. Profiled with immunoSEQ multiplex PCR; TCRdb holds only in-frame clones, not every one. The table includes approximately 36,000 clones, about 89% detected once. This CDR3 region has 13 residues. Looked up from germline, CDR1 is MGHRA and CDR2 is YSYEKL. Source material: blood. The genes are TRBV4-1 and TRBJ2-5, with D tentatively TRBD2 (6 bases). The J call may be faulty, since TRBJ2-7 better matches the DNA end. The source is a boy aged 2 to 10 with cystic fibrosis. CDR3 protein: CASSQDGGSEQYF. CDR3 in DNA: TGCGCCAGCAGCCAAGATGGGGGGTCCGAGCAGTACTTC.